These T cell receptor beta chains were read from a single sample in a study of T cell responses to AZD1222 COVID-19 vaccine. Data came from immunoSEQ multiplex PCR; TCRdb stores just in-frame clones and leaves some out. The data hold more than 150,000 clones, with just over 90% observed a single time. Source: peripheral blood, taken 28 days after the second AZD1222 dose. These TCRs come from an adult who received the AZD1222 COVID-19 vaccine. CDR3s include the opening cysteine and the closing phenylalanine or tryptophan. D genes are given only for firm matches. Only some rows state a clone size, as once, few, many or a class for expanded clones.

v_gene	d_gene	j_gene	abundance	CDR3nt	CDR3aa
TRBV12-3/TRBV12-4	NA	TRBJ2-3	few	TGTGCCAGCAGTCCCGTCCGGGACCGTACGCAGTATTTT	CASSPVRDRTQYF
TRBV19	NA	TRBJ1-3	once	TGTGCCAGTAGTCCAGGCAACTCTGGAAACACCATATATTTT	CASSPGNSGNTIYF
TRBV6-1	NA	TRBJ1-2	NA	TGTGCCAGCAGTGAAAGTGGGATGAACTATGGCTACACCTTC	CASSESGMNYGYTF
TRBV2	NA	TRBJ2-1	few	TGTGCCAGCATTACCGGGGCCTACTACAATGAGCAGTTCTTC	CASITGAYYNEQFF
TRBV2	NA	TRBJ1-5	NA	TGTGCCAGCAGTGAACAGTTGGGATCCATACAGCCCCAGCATTTT	CASSEQLGSIQPQHF
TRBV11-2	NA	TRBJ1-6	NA	TGTGCCAGCAGCATGGGTAGCTCCTATAATTCACCCCTCCACTTT	CASSMGSSYNSPLHF
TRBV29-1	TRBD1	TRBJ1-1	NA	TGCAGCGTCGAACAGGGGGCGGCTGAAGCTTTCTTT	CSVEQGAAEAFF
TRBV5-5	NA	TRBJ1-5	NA	TGTGCCAGCAGTCCTGAGGTTAGCAATCAGCCCCAGCATTTT	CASSPEVSNQPQHF
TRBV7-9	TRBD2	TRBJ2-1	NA	TGTGCCAGCAGTGGACTAGCGGGAGACCAGCAGTTCTTC	CASSGLAGDQQFF
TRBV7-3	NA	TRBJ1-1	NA	TGTGCCAGCAGCTTACAGGAAAACACTGAAGCTTTCTTT	CASSLQENTEAFF
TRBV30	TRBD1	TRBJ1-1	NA	TGTGGCACGCCGGGACAGGGGGGGAACACTGAAGCTTTCTTT	CGTPGQGGNTEAFF
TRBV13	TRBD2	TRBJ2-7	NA	TGTGCCAGCAGCATCCAAGCGGGAGTGTTCGCCTACGAGCAGTACTTC	CASSIQAGVFAYEQYF
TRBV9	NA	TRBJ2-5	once	TGTGCCAGCAGCGTAGTTTCTGAGGGTGAGACCCAGTACTTC	CASSVVSEGETQYF
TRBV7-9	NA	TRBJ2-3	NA	TGTGCCAGCAGCCTCGGACTAAGCACAGATACGCAGTATTTT	CASSLGLSTDTQYF
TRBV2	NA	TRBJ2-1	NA	TGTGCCAGCAGTGGGACGGGTGGGGGTTTCTTC	CASSGTGGGFF
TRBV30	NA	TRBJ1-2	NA	TGTGCCTGGACCCCGGGACCCTATGGCTACACCTTC	CAWTPGPYGYTF
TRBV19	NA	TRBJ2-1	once	TGTGCCAGTACCCAAAACAACAACAATGAGCAGTTCTTC	CASTQNNNNEQFF
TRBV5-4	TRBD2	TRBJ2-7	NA	TGTGCCAGCAGCTTGGACGGTGGTAGCGGGAACTACGAGCAGTACTTC	CASSLDGGSGNYEQYF
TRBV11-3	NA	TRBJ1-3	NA	TGTGCCAGCAGCTTGCAGCCATCATCAACTGGAAACACCATATATTTT	CASSLQPSSTGNTIYF
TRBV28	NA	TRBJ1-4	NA	TGTGCCAGCAGCGCGTTGGCAGGAGGTAATGAAAAACTGTTTTTT	CASSALAGGNEKLFF
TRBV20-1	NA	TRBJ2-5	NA	TGCAGTGCTTCTGTAGGAGAGACCCAGTACTTC	CSASVGETQYF
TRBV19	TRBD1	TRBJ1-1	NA	TGTGCCAGTAGTTCCTGGACAGGCGTAAGGAACACTGAAGCTTTCTTT	CASSSWTGVRNTEAFF
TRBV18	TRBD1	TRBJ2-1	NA	TGTGCCAGCTCACCTCCCGGACAGGGCATTAACAATGAGCAGTTCTTC	CASSPPGQGINNEQFF
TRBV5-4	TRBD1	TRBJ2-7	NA	TGTGCCAGCAGCCTCAGGGGGCGCAGATCCTACGAGCAGTACTTC	CASSLRGRRSYEQYF
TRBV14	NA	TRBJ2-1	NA	TGTGCCAGCAGCGGGCGGCGGCACTCCTACAATGAGCAGTTCTTC	CASSGRRHSYNEQFF
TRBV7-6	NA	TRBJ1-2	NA	TGTGCCAGCAGTCCTCGCCAGTCCTCGGGCTACACCTTC	CASSPRQSSGYTF
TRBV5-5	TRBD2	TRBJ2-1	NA	TGTGCCAGCAGCTCCGGACTAGCGGGAGAGGTCCCCTACAATGAGCAGTTCTTC	CASSSGLAGEVPYNEQFF
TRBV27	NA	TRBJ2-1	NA	TGTGCCAGCAGACCCCTAGACTCCTACAATGAGCAGTTCTTC	CASRPLDSYNEQFF
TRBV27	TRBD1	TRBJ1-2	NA	TGTGCCAGCAGTTCCGACAGGGGAGGTGGCTACACCTTC	CASSSDRGGGYTF
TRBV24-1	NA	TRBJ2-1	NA	TGTGCCACCGGCACCGGGACAGAGCAGTTCTTC	CATGTGTEQFF
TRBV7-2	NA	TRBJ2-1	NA	TGTGCCAGCAGCATCGGGCCTTACGTCGGTGAGCAGTTCTTC	CASSIGPYVGEQFF
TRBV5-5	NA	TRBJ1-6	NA	TGTGCCAGCAGCTTGGGTCAGGGGACTCAGGAGCTCCACTTT	CASSLGQGTQELHF